Listed below are T cell receptor beta chains from one sample, sequenced in a study of CD8+CD57+ T cells in acquired aplastic anemia. One entry per CDR3 protein results from TCRdb running MiXCR on the reads. Among 150,000 to 200,000 distinct CDR3 sequences, 40% to 50% were seen once, and the ten largest hold about 30%. Sequenced sample: sorted CD4+, CD8+, or CD8+CD57+ T cells (not recorded which) from PBMCs. The receptor source for this set is a human donor with aplastic anemia. Both conserved end residues are part of each CDR3. Fields, in order: V gene, D gene, J gene, clone size, CDR3 protein, CDR3 DNA. The D gene is left open where the match is weak. Some rows mark clone size as missing; the rest say once, few, many or name a class of expanded clone.

V: TRBV15
D: TRBD1
J: TRBJ2-7
size: few
CDR3: CATRERDREYYEQYF
DNA: TGTGCCACCCGGGAGAGGGACAGGGAGTACTACGAGCAGTACTTC

V: TRBV4-2
D: TRBD2
J: TRBJ2-3
size: many
CDR3: CASELRLAGLGDTQYF
DNA: TGTGCCTCCGAACTCAGGCTAGCGGGTCTCGGGGATACGCAGTATTTT

V: TRBV27
D: .
J: TRBJ2-5
size: .
CDR3: CASSLNGETQYF
DNA: TGTGCCAGCAGTTTAAATGGGGAGACCCAGTACTTC

V: TRBV19
D: .
J: TRBJ2-1
size: many
CDR3: CASSSGTTSYNEQFF
DNA: TGTGCCAGTAGTTCCGGGACAACCTCCTACAATGAGCAGTTCTTC

V: TRBV7-3
D: .
J: TRBJ2-1
size: many
CDR3: CASSLRQGQYNEQFF
DNA: TGTGCCAGCAGCTTAAGGCAGGGCCAATACAATGAGCAGTTCTTC

V: TRBV20-1
D: .
J: TRBJ2-7
size: .
CDR3: CSATGTLSSYEQYF
DNA: TGCAGTGCTACCGGGACACTGAGCTCCTACGAGCAGTACTTC

V: TRBV12-3/TRBV12-4
D: .
J: TRBJ2-2
size: many
CDR3: CASSLDGGELFF
DNA: TGTGCCAGCAGTTTAGACGGGGGGGAGCTGTTTTTT

V: TRBV27
D: TRBD1
J: TRBJ2-7
size: few
CDR3: CASSDVGQGINEQYF
DNA: TGTGCCAGCAGTGATGTAGGACAGGGGATAAACGAGCAGTACTTC

V: TRBV19
D: .
J: TRBJ2-7
size: few
CDR3: CASSSRLAEQYF
DNA: TGTGCCAGTAGTAGCAGGCTAGCCGAGCAGTACTTC

V: TRBV29-1
D: TRBD2
J: TRBJ2-7
size: .
CDR3: CSVRPSGRAWDEQYF
DNA: TGCAGCGTGCGCCCTAGCGGGAGGGCTTGGGACGAGCAGTACTTC

V: TRBV7-2
D: .
J: TRBJ1-4
size: many
CDR3: CASSHRAGLRGEKLFF
DNA: TGTGCCAGCAGCCATCGGGCGGGACTCCGGGGTGAAAAACTGTTTTTT

V: TRBV13
D: TRBD1
J: TRBJ1-2
size: many
CDR3: CASSPTGQIYGYTF
DNA: TGTGCCAGCAGCCCTACGGGACAGATCTATGGCTACACCTTC

V: TRBV12-3/TRBV12-4
D: TRBD2
J: TRBJ2-1
size: many
CDR3: CASSPSGGEQFF
DNA: TGTGCCAGCAGTCCCAGCGGGGGAGAGCAGTTCTTC

V: TRBV2
D: .
J: TRBJ2-3
size: .
CDR3: CASSGLDSTDTQYF
DNA: TGTGCCAGCAGTGGCTTGGATAGCACAGATACGCAGTATTTT

V: TRBV20-1
D: TRBD2
J: TRBJ2-1
size: .
CDR3: CSEAGGPSNEQFF
DNA: TGCAGTGAGGCGGGGGGGCCGAGCAATGAGCAGTTCTTC

V: TRBV30
D: TRBD1
J: TRBJ1-1
size: .
CDR3: CAWSVQGRGTEAFF
DNA: TGTGCCTGGAGTGTACAGGGGAGGGGGACTGAAGCTTTCTTT